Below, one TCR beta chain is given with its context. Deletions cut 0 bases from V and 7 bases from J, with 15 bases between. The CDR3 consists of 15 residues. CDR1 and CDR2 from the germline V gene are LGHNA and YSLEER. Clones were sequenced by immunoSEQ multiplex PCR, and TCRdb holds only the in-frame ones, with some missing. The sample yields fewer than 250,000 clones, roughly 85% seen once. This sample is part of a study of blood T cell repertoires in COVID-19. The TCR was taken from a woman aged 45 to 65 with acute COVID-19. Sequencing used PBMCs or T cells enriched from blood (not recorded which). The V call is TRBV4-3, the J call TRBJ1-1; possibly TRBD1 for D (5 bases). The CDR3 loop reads CASSQEPTVAGEAFF. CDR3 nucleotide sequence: TGCGCCAGCAGCCAAGAGCCGACAGTGGCCGGTGAAGCTTTCTTT.